One T cell receptor (beta chain) is described in this entry. Its antigen is not identified. The junction and the germline gene differ at one end; a read error may be behind it. Other nucleotide sequences from this sample produce the same CDR3. The source of the sample is a study of identifying expanded T cells in peripheral blood. The length of the CDR3 is 13 residues. Germline values: CDR1 SNHLY, CDR2 FYNNEI. Data came from immunoSEQ multiplex PCR; TCRdb stores just in-frame clones and leaves some out. The sample includes some 97,000 clones, roughly 88% of them seen just once. Whole-study results and caveats: About 1.2 clones differed between technical replicates, versus approximately 16 and 20 over time.

The sample taken for sequencing was blood. The sequence came from a person aged 18-70 years in good health. The J gene is TRBJ1-2, the V gene TRBV2; 7 bases match TRBD1. The CDR3 coding sequence is TGTGCCAGCACGATGGGGACAGTCTATGGCTACACCTTT. It encodes CASTMGTVYGYTF.